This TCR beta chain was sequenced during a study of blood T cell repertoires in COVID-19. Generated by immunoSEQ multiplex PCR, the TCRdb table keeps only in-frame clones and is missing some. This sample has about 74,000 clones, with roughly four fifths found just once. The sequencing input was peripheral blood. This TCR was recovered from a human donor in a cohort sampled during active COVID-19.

CDR3 sequence reads: CSASTRTEVSEAFF. CDR3 nucleotides: TGCAGTGCCAGTACCAGGACAGAAGTCTCTGAAGCTTTCTTT. The rearrangement joins TRBV20-1 to TRBJ1-1; weak D call: TRBD1 (6 bases). Germline loops: CDR1 DFQATT, CDR2 SNEGSKA (reference sequence). The V end was cut by 6 bases, the J end by 6 bases, with 20 bases between. CDR3 length: 14 amino acids.